These T cell receptor beta chains were read from a single sample in a study of T cells after yellow fever vaccination. TCRdb re-called the 5' RACE reads through MiXCR, storing one row per CDR3 protein. Of 200,000 to 300,000 distinct CDR3 sequences in the sample, approximately 6.8% were seen once. The source was CD4+ T cells sorted from PBMCs, collected on the day of the yellow fever booster vaccination. All receptors derive from a man aged 25 to 40 who received the YFV17D yellow fever vaccine. The CDR3 runs from the conserved cysteine through the conserved F or W. D genes are given only for firm matches. Clone size is stated in some rows and not others, as once, few, many or a class when expanded.

clone size,V gene,D gene,J gene,CDR3 protein,CDR3 DNA
many,TRBV20-1,NA,TRBJ2-3,CSAPKGGGRTDTQYF,TGCAGTGCCCCTAAAGGGGGGGGCCGGACAGATACGCAGTATTTT
many,TRBV21-1,NA,TRBJ2-7,CASSKLQGWWDYEQYF,TGTGCCAGCAGCAAATTGCAGGGATGGTGGGATTACGAGCAGTACTTC
few,TRBV20-1,TRBD2,TRBJ2-5,CSASPPSGRNQETQYF,TGCAGTGCTAGCCCCCCTAGCGGTCGAAATCAAGAGACCCAGTACTTC
many,TRBV20-1,NA,TRBJ2-5,CSLLKGETQYF,TGCAGCCTACTTAAGGGGGAGACCCAGTACTTC
NA,TRBV30,TRBD2,TRBJ2-1,CAWSVRSSGRTNEQFF,TGTGCCTGGAGTGTACGGAGTAGCGGGAGGACTAATGAGCAGTTCTTC
many,TRBV4-3,NA,TRBJ2-1,CASSQLSSGTYNEQFF,TGCGCCAGCAGCCAATTGTCCTCTGGGACCTACAATGAGCAGTTCTTC
many,TRBV7-9,NA,TRBJ2-7,CASSLVGYEQYF,TGTGCCAGCAGCTTAGTTGGCTACGAGCAGTACTTC
NA,TRBV6-5,NA,TRBJ2-1,CASSSWFSSYNEQFF,TGTGCCAGCAGTTCCTGGTTCAGCTCCTACAATGAGCAGTTCTTC
few,TRBV7-2,TRBD2,TRBJ2-7,CASSLAREVYEQYF,TGTGCCAGCAGCTTGGCCCGGGAGGTCTACGAGCAGTACTTC
many,TRBV7-2,TRBD2,TRBJ2-2,CASRGTSSGSGELFF,TGTGCCAGCAGGGGGACTAGCAGTGGTTCCGGGGAGCTGTTTTTT
NA,TRBV7-9,TRBD2,TRBJ2-3,CASSFWASGSGSDTQYF,TGTGCCAGCAGCTTCTGGGCTAGCGGGAGTGGGTCAGATACGCAGTATTTT
many,TRBV7-2,NA,TRBJ1-2,CASSLSRDHGYTF,TGTGCCAGCAGCTTAAGCAGGGATCATGGCTACACCTTC
many,TRBV25-1,NA,TRBJ2-1,CASSSRNEQFF,TGTGCCAGCAGTTCCCGCAATGAGCAGTTCTTC
few,TRBV4-3,NA,TRBJ2-1,CASSQGYGLALNNDEQFF,TGCGCCAGCAGCCAAGGCTATGGGCTAGCGTTAAACAACGATGAGCAGTTCTTC
many,TRBV6-2/TRBV6-3,NA,TRBJ2-1,CASSSPLSNEQFF,TGTGCCAGCAGTTCCCCCCTTAGTAATGAGCAGTTCTTC
many,TRBV6-6,NA,TRBJ2-7,CASSYGQTYEQYF,TGTGCCAGCAGTTACGGACAGACCTACGAGCAGTACTTC
NA,TRBV12-3/TRBV12-4,NA,TRBJ2-5,CASSYSRPDRLQETQYF,TGTGCCAGCAGTTACTCACGCCCTGACAGGTTGCAAGAGACCCAGTACTTC
few,TRBV29-1,TRBD2,TRBJ2-1,CSVGVAGVYNEQFF,TGCAGCGTTGGGGTTGCGGGAGTCTACAATGAGCAGTTCTTC
few,TRBV24-1,NA,TRBJ2-2,CATSGWDTTNTGELFF,TGTGCCACCAGTGGGTGGGACACGACGAACACCGGGGAGCTGTTTTTT
NA,TRBV28,NA,TRBJ1-2,CASSLGPYGYTF,TGTGCCAGCAGTTTGGGACCCTATGGCTACACCTTC
few,TRBV5-1,NA,TRBJ1-2,CASSLGQRGGYTF,TGCGCCAGCAGTCTTGGACAGCGTGGCGGCTACACCTTC
NA,TRBV18,NA,TRBJ2-1,CASSPSFAEYNEQFF,TGTGCCAGCTCCCCGTCCTTTGCGGAGTACAATGAGCAGTTCTTC
NA,TRBV20-1,TRBD2,TRBJ2-7,CSARLREAYEQYF,TGCAGTGCTAGGCTGCGGGAGGCGTACGAGCAGTACTTC
many,TRBV5-1,TRBD2,TRBJ2-1,CASRLASSSYNEQFF,TGCGCCAGTCGACTAGCGTCGAGCTCCTACAATGAGCAGTTCTTC
NA,TRBV20-1,NA,TRBJ2-1,CSAVGLPIGGEQFF,TGCAGTGCCGTAGGACTTCCAATCGGTGGCGAGCAGTTCTTC
NA,TRBV7-8,TRBD2,TRBJ2-4,CASSLAPLAVPKNIQYF,TGTGCCAGCAGCTTAGCACCACTAGCGGTGCCCAAAAACATTCAGTACTTC
few,TRBV7-2,NA,TRBJ2-4,CASSLEGALNIQYF,TGTGCCAGCAGCTTAGAAGGGGCCCTGAACATTCAGTACTTC
NA,TRBV7-2,NA,TRBJ2-3,CASSLSRYAGLSLTDTQYF,TGTGCCAGCAGCTTATCGCGTTATGCGGGACTTAGCCTCACAGATACGCAGTATTTT
many,TRBV29-1,NA,TRBJ1-4,CSAGGSATNEKLFF,TGCAGCGCCGGTGGCAGCGCAACTAATGAAAAACTGTTTTTT
NA,TRBV7-2,NA,TRBJ1-2,CASSSTYGYTF,TGTGCCAGCAGCTCCACCTATGGCTACACCTTC
NA,TRBV29-1,TRBD2,TRBJ2-1,CSGLRREKNEQFF,TGCAGCGGCTTGAGGCGGGAGAAGAATGAGCAGTTCTTC
NA,TRBV18,NA,TRBJ1-2,CASSSPGQPYGYTF,TGTGCCAGCTCATCTCCGGGGCAGCCATATGGCTACACCTTC
NA,TRBV18,TRBD1,TRBJ2-1,CASSPRQGGGEQFF,TGTGCCAGCTCACCTCGACAGGGTGGGGGTGAGCAGTTCTTC
many,TRBV3-1,TRBD2,TRBJ2-1,CASFAGGQSNEQFF,TGTGCCAGCTTCGCGGGAGGACAGAGCAATGAGCAGTTCTTC
NA,TRBV15,TRBD1,TRBJ2-7,CATSRETGGGYEQYF,TGTGCCACCAGCAGGGAGACAGGGGGCGGCTACGAGCAGTACTTC
many,TRBV20-1,NA,TRBJ2-1,CSARATGYNEQFF,TGCAGTGCTAGAGCGACAGGCTACAATGAGCAGTTCTTC
many,TRBV5-1,TRBD1,TRBJ2-3,CASSIRQGTAPTDTQYF,TGCGCCAGCAGCATACGACAGGGGACGGCTCCCACAGATACGCAGTATTTT
NA,TRBV13,TRBD1,TRBJ1-2,CASSLGQGASGYGYTF,TGTGCCAGCAGCTTGGGACAGGGGGCTTCCGGCTATGGCTACACCTTC
many,TRBV7-9,NA,TRBJ2-1,CASSLLARNEQFF,TGTGCCAGCAGCTTACTAGCTCGAAATGAGCAGTTCTTC
few,TRBV5-1,NA,TRBJ2-5,CASSLDTGSWAQETQYF,TGCGCCAGCAGCTTGGATACCGGCTCCTGGGCCCAAGAGACCCAGTACTTC
many,TRBV5-1,NA,TRBJ2-5,CASSLGGERETQYF,TGCGCCAGCAGCTTGGGGGGAGAACGAGAGACCCAGTACTTC
few,TRBV5-1,NA,TRBJ1-1,CASSPGPTWGTEAFF,TGCGCCAGCAGCCCAGGACCTACTTGGGGCACTGAAGCTTTCTTT
NA,TRBV9,TRBD2,TRBJ2-5,CASSVSAGAGGSETQYF,TGTGCCAGCAGCGTTTCGGCCGGGGCGGGAGGTTCGGAGACCCAGTACTTC
few,TRBV15,NA,TRBJ1-2,CATSTGGQIYGYTF,TGTGCCACCAGCACGGGGGGGCAAATCTATGGCTACACCTTC